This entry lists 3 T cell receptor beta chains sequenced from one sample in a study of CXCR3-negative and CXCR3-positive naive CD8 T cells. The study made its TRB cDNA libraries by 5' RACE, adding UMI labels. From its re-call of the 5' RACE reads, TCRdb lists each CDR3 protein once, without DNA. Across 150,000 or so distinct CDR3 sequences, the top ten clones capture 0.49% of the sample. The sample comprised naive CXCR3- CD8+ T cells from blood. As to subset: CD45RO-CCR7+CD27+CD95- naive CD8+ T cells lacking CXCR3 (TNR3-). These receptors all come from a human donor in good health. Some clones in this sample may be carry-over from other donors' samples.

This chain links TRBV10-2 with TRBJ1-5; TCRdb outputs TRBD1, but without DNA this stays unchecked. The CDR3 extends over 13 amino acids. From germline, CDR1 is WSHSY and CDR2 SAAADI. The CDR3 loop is CASGQGNNQPQHF.

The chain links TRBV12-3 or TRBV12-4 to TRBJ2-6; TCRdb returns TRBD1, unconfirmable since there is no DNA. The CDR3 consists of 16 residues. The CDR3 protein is CASSPPTLTGANVLTF.

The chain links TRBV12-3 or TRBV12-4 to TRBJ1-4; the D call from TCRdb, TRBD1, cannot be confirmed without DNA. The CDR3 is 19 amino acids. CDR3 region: CASSLVNMFTQPDSEKLFF.